The sample holds a few counts of the clone carrying this TCR beta chain. The data were obtained in a study of blood T cell repertoires in COVID-19. Overall study context: Some COVID-19 samples were acute and others convalescent; all came from the United States, Italy and Spain. T cells, B-cell-depleted T cells, or PBMCs provided the cDNA or gDNA that served as material.

In the authors' methods: Amplified reference gene primers provided the basis for estimating nucleated cell counts. Sequencing was performed with immunoSEQ multiplex PCR; in TCRdb, only in-frame clones are kept and a portion is missing. That table supplies the V and J calls and clone size; D and trimming were determined from the DNA. The sample holds over 100,000 clones, approximately 88% seen once. The TCR originated in a man in his forties or fifties with acute or convalescent COVID-19. Sequenced input: peripheral blood.

The CDR3: CASSLELQATEAFF. In nucleotides, the CDR3 is TGCGCCAGCAGCTTGGAACTACAGGCGACTGAAGCTTTCTTT. V gene TRBV5-1 combines with J gene TRBJ1-1; D perhaps matches TRBD1 (5 bases). V lost 0 bases to trimming and J lost 5 bases, with 11 bases between them. The CDR3 consists of 14 residues. Germline V gene lookup returns CDR1 SGHRS and CDR2 YFSETQ.